A single sample gave rise to the 20 T cell receptor beta chains below, sequenced in a study of shared clonotypes between healthy human individuals. The method was immunoSEQ multiplex PCR; TCRdb's version includes in-frame clones alone and lacks a portion of them. The profile shows 1,500,000 or so clones, roughly 98.5% of them singletons. The sequenced sample was naive CD4+ T cells sorted from blood. Subset of the sample: CD45RA+ positively selected. The receptors were sampled from a man aged 25 to 45 in good health.

The CDR3 region is CASSLQQGTSYNEQFF. CDR3 DNA: TGTGCCAGCAGCCTCCAGCAGGGGACCTCCTACAATGAGCAGTTCTTC. The chain joins TRBV7-8 to TRBJ2-1; D possibly corresponds to TRBD1 (6 bases). Trimming took 5 bases from V and 0 from J, leaving 14 bases between them. CDR1 is SGHVS, CDR2 FQNEAQ, per germline. The CDR3 is 16 amino acids.

The chain recombines TRBV5-4 with TRBJ1-5; 7 bases fit TRBD1. The CDR3 sequence is 18 residues long. Germline V gene sequence: CDR1 SGHNT, CDR2 YYREEE (reference sequence). J gave up 0 bases and V 0 bases, and 9 bases lay outside the gene matches. CDR3 DNA sequence: TGTGCCAGCAGCTTGGAGGGGGACAGATACTATAGCAATCAGCCCCAGCATTTT. Its translation: CASSLEGDRYYSNQPQHF.

V is TRBV18 and J is TRBJ2-1; a possible D gene is TRBD2 (5 bases). Trimming left V 2 bases short and J 5 bases short, with 22 bases between. Germline V lookup: CDR1 KGHSH, CDR2 LQKENI. The CDR3 consists of 18 residues. CDR3 nucleotides: TGTGCCAGCTCACCATTAAATCAGCCTTCGACTACAGACAATGAGCAGTTCTTC. It codes for CASSPLNQPSTTDNEQFF.

This rearrangement joins TRBV19 to TRBJ2-3; D could derive from TRBD1 or TRBD2 (5 bases each). With 4 bases removed from V and 8 bases from J, the gap between germline ends came to 7 bases. There are 11 residues in the CDR3. Germline CDR1 and CDR2: LNHDA and SQIVND (reference sequence). The CDR3 DNA reads as TGTGCCAGTAGTAGGGGGTCTACGCAGTATTTT. The encoded protein is CASSRGSTQYF.

As for this clone: The junction shows a germline mismatch at one end, possibly a read error. The same CDR3 is also encoded by other DNA sequences in this sample. J is TRBJ2-2 and V is TRBV7-7, with a tentative D call TRBD1 (5 bases). Per the germline V gene, CDR1 is SSHAT and CDR2 is FNYEAQ (reference sequence). This CDR3 has 14 residues. The CDR3 region is CASSQGQNTGELFF. In DNA form, the CDR3 reads TGTGCTAGCAGCCAGGGTCAAAACACCGGGGAGCTGTTTTTT.

This clone was found once. The genes are TRBV18 and TRBJ2-2; TRBD1 matches at 7 bases. Per germline, CDR1 KGHSH and CDR2 LQKENI. There are 16 residues in the CDR3. Trimming at V came to 4 bases and at J to 7 bases, leaving 12 bases not matched to a gene. CDR3 in amino acids: CASSLRPATGNGELFF. The CDR3 DNA is TGTGCCAGCTCACTACGCCCCGCGACAGGGAACGGGGAGCTGTTTTTT.

This clone was counted a single time. Other DNA sequences in the same sample also yield this CDR3. J is TRBJ2-6 and V is TRBV18; D unclear. Germline-derived CDR1 and CDR2 are KGHSH and LQKENI. Deletions cut 6 bases from V and 2 bases from J, with 5 bases between. This CDR3 is 13 amino acids long. This CDR3 reads CASSRAGANVLTF. In DNA, the CDR3 is TGTGCCAGCTCCCGGGCTGGGGCCAACGTCCTGACTTTC.

The genes are TRBV5-1 and TRBJ1-4; D is ambiguous. CDR3 length: 12 residues. Germline assignment: CDR1 SGHRS and CDR2 YFSETQ. Trimming took 4 bases from V and 5 from J, leaving 6 bases between them. CDR3 in amino acids: CASSLLNEKLFF. The CDR3 nucleotides are TGCGCCAGCAGCCTACTAAATGAAAAACTGTTTTTT.

The chain recombines TRBV5-1 with TRBJ1-3; D not resolved. Deletions cut 1 base from V and 4 bases from J, with 15 bases between. CDR3 length: 16 amino acids. The V gene's germline CDR1 is SGHRS and CDR2 YFSETQ. The CDR3 nucleotides are TGCGCCAGCAGCTTGACGACACTCTCAGCCGGAAACACCATATATTTT. As protein: CASSLTTLSAGNTIYF.

This chain connects TRBV2 to TRBJ1-2, with a tentative D call TRBD1 (6 bases). Germline assignment: CDR1 SNHLY and CDR2 FYNNEI. V lost 5 bases and J lost 4, with 11 bases in between. This CDR3 is 13 amino acids long. The CDR3 loop reads CASSMGHFYGYTF. The CDR3 coding sequence is TGTGCCAGCAGTATGGGACACTTCTATGGCTACACCTTC.

In regard to this clone: Different DNA sequences within this sample yield the same CDR3. The chain carries TRBV18 and TRBJ2-5, with TRBD1 matching 12 bases. Unmatched junction bases numbered 1, after V lost 2 bases and J lost 3 bases. The V gene's germline CDR1 is KGHSH and CDR2 LQKENI. The CDR3 has 15 amino acids. This CDR3 reads CASSPGTGGEETQYF. The CDR3 region has the DNA TGTGCCAGCTCACCAGGGACAGGGGGCGAAGAGACCCAGTACTTC.

The chain employs TRBV9 and TRBJ2-7; 15 bases agree with TRBD2. The CDR3 has 15 residues. V was clipped by 4 bases and J by 9 bases; unmatched bases: 8. Germline V CDR1 and CDR2: SGDLS, YYNGEE. Written as DNA, the CDR3 is TGTGCCAGCAGCAACCGGACTAGCGGGAGGGCAGGGCAGTACTTC. Its protein product is CASSNRTSGRAGQYF.

This clone was found once. V gene TRBV5-1 combines with J gene TRBJ2-5; TRBD1 matches at 8 bases. V lost 3 bases, J lost 4 bases, and 8 bases stayed unmatched. This CDR3 is built from 15 residues. Germline CDR1 is SGHRS and CDR2 is YFSETQ. CDR3 sequence (DNA): TGCGCCAGCAGCTACACCGGGACAGGCACAGAGACCCAGTACTTC. This gives the protein CASSYTGTGTETQYF.

The V and J genes are TRBV30 and TRBJ1-1; a possible D gene is TRBD1 (5 bases). This CDR3 contains 13 residues. V lost 3 bases and J 3 bases, leaving 11 bases between the germline ends. CDR1 and CDR2 from the germline V gene are GTSNPN and SVGIG (reference sequence). The CDR3 coding sequence is TGTGCCTGGAGCTATCGACAGCACACTGAAGCTTTCTTT. It yields the protein CAWSYRQHTEAFF.

The genes are TRBV2 and TRBJ2-3, with D uncertain. This CDR3 contains 12 residues. V was shortened by 7 bases and J by 0 bases, with 5 bases between the two germline ends. CDR1 is SNHLY and CDR2 is FYNNEI in the germline V gene. CDR3 region: CASMGSTDTQYF. CDR3 bases: TGTGCCAGCATGGGTAGCACAGATACGCAGTATTTT.

As concerns this clone: This CDR3 is also generated by other DNA sequences in the sample. V gene TRBV28 combines with J gene TRBJ1-1, with 9 bases lining up with TRBD1. V lost 4 bases, J lost 5 bases, and 2 bases stayed unmatched. CDR1 MDHEN and CDR2 SYDVKM come from the germline V gene. The CDR3 runs 13 residues. The CDR3: CASSSGQGTEAFF. In nucleotides, the CDR3 is TGTGCCAGCAGTTCGGGACAGGGTACTGAAGCTTTCTTT.

As regards this clone: Other DNA sequences in the same sample also yield this CDR3. The chain couples TRBV5-4 to TRBJ2-7; 8 bases fit TRBD1. Trimming took 3 bases from V and 4 from J; bases not matched to a gene: 6. Looked up from germline, CDR1 is SGHNT and CDR2 is YYREEE (reference sequence). The CDR3 is 14 amino acids. CDR3 sequence (DNA): TGTGCCAGCAGCTCCGGACAGGGTCGATACGAGCAGTACTTC. It codes for CASSSGQGRYEQYF.

The chain is built from TRBV5-1 and TRBJ1-1, with D possibly being TRBD1 (6 bases). CDR3 length: 16 amino acids. Trimming cost V 0 bases and J 4 bases, with 16 bases left between them. Germline CDR1 is SGHRS and CDR2 is YFSETQ. The CDR3 protein is CASSLVSRGDGTEAFF. The DNA of the CDR3 is TGCGCCAGCAGCTTGGTTAGTAGGGGGGACGGCACTGAAGCTTTCTTT.

V and J are TRBV10-3 and TRBJ2-3; no clear D. Germline values: CDR1 ENHRY, CDR2 SYGVKD. The CDR3 consists of 14 residues. V lost 3 bases to trimming and J lost 2 bases, with 9 bases between them. CDR3 in amino acids: CAISDGMLTDTQYF. CDR3 DNA: TGTGCCATCAGTGATGGAATGCTCACAGATACGCAGTATTTT.

The genes are TRBV7-8 and TRBJ2-3; the D is unclear. V was trimmed by 1 base and J by 0 bases, leaving 5 bases between them. This CDR3 has 14 amino acids. Germline CDR1 is SGHVS and CDR2 is FQNEAQ. The CDR3 loop reads CASSLVVSTDTQYF. The DNA for the CDR3 is TGTGCCAGCAGCTTAGTTGTTAGCACAGATACGCAGTATTTT.